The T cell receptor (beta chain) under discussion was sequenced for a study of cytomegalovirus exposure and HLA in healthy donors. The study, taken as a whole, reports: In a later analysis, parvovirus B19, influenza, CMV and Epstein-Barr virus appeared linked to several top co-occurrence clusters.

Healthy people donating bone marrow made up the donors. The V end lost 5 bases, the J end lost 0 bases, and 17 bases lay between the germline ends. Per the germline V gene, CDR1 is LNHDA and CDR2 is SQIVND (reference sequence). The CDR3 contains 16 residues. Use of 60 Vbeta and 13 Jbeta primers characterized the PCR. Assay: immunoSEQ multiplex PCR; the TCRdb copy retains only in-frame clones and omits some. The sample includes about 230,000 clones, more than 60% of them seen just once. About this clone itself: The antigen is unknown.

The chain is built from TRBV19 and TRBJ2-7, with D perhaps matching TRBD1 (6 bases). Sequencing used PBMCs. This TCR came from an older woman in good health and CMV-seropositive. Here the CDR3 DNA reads TGTGCCAGTAGTGGACGATCGGGACACCTCTCCTACGAGCAGTACTTC. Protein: CASSGRSGHLSYEQYF.